These T cell receptor beta chains were read from a single sample in a study of PD-1 blockade in classical Hodgkin lymphoma. TCRdb's table, derived via immunoSEQ multiplex PCR, lists solely in-frame clones and lacks some. The sample comprises around 43,000 clones, roughly 90% of which are singletons, and under 5% rests with the top ten. Specimen: peripheral blood mononuclear cells (PBMCs). Source of these receptors: a human donor with classical Hodgkin lymphoma. Both conserved end residues are part of each CDR3. The D gene is left open where the match is weak. A clone size is listed for some rows: how often the clone was seen (once, few, many), or a class if it is expanded.

V: TRBV5-6
D: TRBD2
J: TRBJ2-1
size: -
CDR3: CASSFKSRELNEQFF
DNA: TGTGCCAGCAGCTTCAAATCGCGGGAGCTGAATGAGCAGTTCTTC

V: TRBV7-8
D: -
J: TRBJ1-5
size: once
CDR3: CASSVHGQPQHF
DNA: TGTGCCAGCAGCGTCCACGGTCAGCCCCAGCATTTT

V: TRBV15
D: TRBD1
J: TRBJ1-2
size: -
CDR3: CATSISQGGYGYTF
DNA: TGTGCCACCAGCATTAGCCAGGGGGGATATGGCTACACCTTC

V: TRBV5-4
D: TRBD1
J: TRBJ1-2
size: -
CDR3: CASSLGTGSNYGYTF
DNA: TGTGCCAGCAGCCTCGGGACAGGGAGTAACTATGGCTACACCTTC

V: TRBV28
D: -
J: TRBJ2-3
size: -
CDR3: CASSYRAFTDTQYF
DNA: TGTGCCAGCAGTTATCGGGCGTTCACAGATACGCAGTATTTT

V: TRBV2
D: TRBD2
J: TRBJ2-2
size: -
CDR3: CASSPLAGSTGELFF
DNA: TGTGCCAGCAGTCCTCTAGCGGGAAGCACCGGGGAGCTGTTTTTT

V: TRBV28
D: -
J: TRBJ2-2
size: -
CDR3: CASSPRHRDTGELFF
DNA: TGTGCCAGCAGTCCGAGGCACAGGGACACCGGGGAGCTGTTTTTT

V: TRBV5-1
D: -
J: TRBJ1-4
size: -
CDR3: CASSLAGGREKLFF
DNA: TGCGCCAGCAGCTTGGCTGGGGGTAGGGAAAAACTGTTTTTT

V: TRBV9
D: -
J: TRBJ2-1
size: -
CDR3: CASSVEDGFYNEQFF
DNA: TGTGCCAGCAGCGTAGAGGACGGGTTTTACAATGAGCAGTTCTTC

V: TRBV28
D: -
J: TRBJ2-1
size: -
CDR3: CASSLLDLNEQFF
DNA: TGTGCCAGCAGTTTATTAGACTTAAATGAGCAGTTCTTC

V: TRBV28
D: -
J: TRBJ1-4
size: -
CDR3: CASSPSDRFGEKLFF
DNA: TGTGCCAGCAGCCCCTCCGACAGGTTCGGGGAAAAACTGTTTTTT

V: TRBV6-5
D: -
J: TRBJ2-3
size: -
CDR3: CASSPRSSTDTQYF
DNA: TGTGCCAGCAGTCCTCGAAGTAGCACAGATACGCAGTATTTT

V: TRBV27
D: TRBD2
J: TRBJ2-1
size: -
CDR3: CASSLGGGSYNEQFF
DNA: TGTGCCAGCAGTTTGGGGGGGGGATCCTACAATGAGCAGTTCTTC

V: TRBV28
D: -
J: TRBJ1-1
size: -
CDR3: CASSLVHGGMNTEAFF
DNA: TGTGCCAGCAGTTTGGTGCACGGGGGGATGAACACTGAAGCTTTCTTT

V: TRBV27
D: TRBD2
J: TRBJ2-7
size: -
CDR3: CASSVAGRYEQYF
DNA: TGTGCCAGCAGTGTAGCGGGTCGCTACGAGCAGTACTTC

V: TRBV5-4
D: -
J: TRBJ2-4
size: -
CDR3: CASSLEGGAKNIQYF
DNA: TGTGCCAGCAGCTTGGAGGGGGGGGCCAAAAACATTCAGTACTTC

V: TRBV28
D: TRBD2
J: TRBJ2-7
size: -
CDR3: CASSFRSGRAKNEQYF
DNA: TGTGCCAGCAGTTTTCGAAGCGGGAGGGCCAAAAACGAGCAGTACTTC

V: TRBV6-4
D: TRBD2
J: TRBJ2-6
size: -
CDR3: CASSAVAGVSGANVLTF
DNA: TGTGCCAGCAGTGCGGTAGCGGGAGTTAGTGGGGCCAACGTCCTGACTTTC

V: TRBV6-1
D: -
J: TRBJ2-7
size: -
CDR3: CASGSLGAYEQYF
DNA: TGTGCCAGCGGGTCCCTAGGGGCCTACGAGCAGTACTTC

V: TRBV27
D: TRBD2
J: TRBJ2-1
size: -
CDR3: CASSRTGLADYNEQFF
DNA: TGTGCCAGCAGCAGGACCGGACTAGCGGACTACAATGAGCAGTTCTTC

V: TRBV14
D: -
J: TRBJ2-7
size: -
CDR3: CELGLSYEQYF
DNA: TGTGAACTGGGACTCTCCTACGAGCAGTACTTC

V: TRBV7-8
D: -
J: TRBJ2-7
size: -
CDR3: CASSYRGQGGGNEQYF
DNA: TGTGCCAGCAGCTATAGGGGTCAGGGGGGAGGAAACGAGCAGTACTTC